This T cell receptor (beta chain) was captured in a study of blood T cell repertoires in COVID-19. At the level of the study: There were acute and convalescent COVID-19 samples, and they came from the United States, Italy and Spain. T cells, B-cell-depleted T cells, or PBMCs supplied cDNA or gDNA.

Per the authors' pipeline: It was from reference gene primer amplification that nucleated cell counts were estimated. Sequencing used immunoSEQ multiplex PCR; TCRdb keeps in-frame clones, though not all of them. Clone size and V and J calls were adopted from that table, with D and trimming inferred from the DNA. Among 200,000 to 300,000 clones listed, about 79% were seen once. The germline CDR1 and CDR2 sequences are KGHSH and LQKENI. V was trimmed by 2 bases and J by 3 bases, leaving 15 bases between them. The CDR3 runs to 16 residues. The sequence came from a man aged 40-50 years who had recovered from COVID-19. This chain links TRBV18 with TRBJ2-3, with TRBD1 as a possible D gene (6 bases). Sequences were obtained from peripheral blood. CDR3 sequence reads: CASSPIVGGGTDTQYF. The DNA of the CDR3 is TGTGCCAGCTCACCAATTGTAGGGGGTGGAACAGATACGCAGTATTTT.